A selection of T cell receptor beta chains follows, all from one sample in a study of T cells after yellow fever vaccination. TCRdb fed the 5' RACE reads into MiXCR, producing one record per CDR3 protein. The data contain 280,000 or so distinct CDR3 sequences, 8.7% of them singletons. The specimen was CD4+ T cells sorted from PBMCs, collected 5 days after the yellow fever booster vaccination. These receptors all come from a young man who received the YFV17D yellow fever vaccine. Both conserved end residues are part of each CDR3. D genes are given only for firm matches. Only some rows state a clone size, as once, few, many or a class for expanded clones.

D	V	length	size	J	CDR3	DNA
NA	TRBV20-1	14	few	TRBJ1-1	CSARANRANTEAFF	TGCAGTGCCCGAGCCAATAGGGCGAACACTGAAGCTTTCTTT
NA	TRBV6-2/TRBV6-3	17	NA	TRBJ2-4	CASSYTRTEGAKNIQYF	TGTGCCAGCAGTTACACACGGACAGAGGGGGCCAAAAACATTCAGTACTTC
TRBD1	TRBV12-3/TRBV12-4	16	few	TRBJ2-3	CASRLSDGQGANTQYF	TGTGCCAGCAGACTCTCTGACGGGCAGGGGGCGAATACGCAGTATTTT
NA	TRBV5-1	14	NA	TRBJ2-5	CASSDPGSQETQYF	TGCGCCAGCAGCGATCCGGGATCCCAAGAGACCCAGTACTTC
NA	TRBV24-1	12	few	TRBJ1-2	CATSRGGYGYTF	TGTGCCACCAGTCGTGGGGGCTATGGCTACACCTTC
NA	TRBV12-3/TRBV12-4	15	many	TRBJ2-4	CASSLSGFTKNIQYF	TGTGCCAGCAGTTTATCGGGGTTTACCAAAAACATTCAGTACTTC
NA	TRBV12-3/TRBV12-4	14	few	TRBJ1-3	CASSPHPGGNTIYF	TGTGCCAGCAGTCCTCACCCTGGTGGAAACACCATATATTTT
NA	TRBV18	13	many	TRBJ1-1	CASSSSENTEAFF	TGTGCCAGCTCAAGTTCAGAGAACACTGAAGCTTTCTTT
NA	TRBV7-9	15	many	TRBJ2-7	CASSPWLGETYEQYF	TGTGCCAGCAGCCCGTGGTTGGGGGAGACCTACGAGCAGTACTTC
NA	TRBV6-5	12	few	TRBJ2-3	CASSYSGNTQYF	TGTGCCAGCAGTTACTCGGGGAATACGCAGTATTTT
NA	TRBV12-3/TRBV12-4	13	NA	TRBJ1-5	CASSLNVDQPQHF	TGTGCCAGCAGTTTAAATGTGGATCAGCCCCAGCATTTT
NA	TRBV28	12	many	TRBJ1-5	CATKTSNQPQHF	TGTGCCACCAAGACCAGCAATCAGCCCCAGCATTTT
NA	TRBV5-1	12	NA	TRBJ1-1	CASSESDTEAFF	TGCGCCAGCTCCGAATCTGACACTGAAGCTTTCTTT
TRBD1	TRBV10-3	14	many	TRBJ2-3	CAISGGQSTDTQYF	TGTGCCATCAGTGGGGGACAGAGCACAGATACGCAGTATTTT